The rows below give T cell receptor beta chains drawn from one sample of a study of CD8+ T cells in alopecia areata. Clones were read by immunoSEQ multiplex PCR, and TCRdb kept only the in-frame ones, dropping some. The sample lists under 250,000 clones, about three fifths occurring once. The sample here was CD4+ T cells sorted from blood, taken at week 0. The receptor source for this set is a human donor with alopecia areata. Each CDR3 is given with its conserved first and last residue. Fields, in order: J gene, CDR3 length, clone size, D gene, V gene, CDR3 DNA, CDR3 protein. D genes are given only for firm matches. Size is omitted from some rows. Given values are once, few, many or a class for expanded clones.

>TRBJ1-4|15|.|TRBD1|TRBV2
TGTGCCAGCAGTCAACAGGGGGCCGGGAGTGAAAAACTGTTTTTT
CASSQQGAGSEKLFF
>TRBJ2-1|15|.|.|TRBV7-2
TGTGCCAGCAGCCGCGCTACGAGCTCCTACAATGAGCAGTTCTTC
CASSRATSSYNEQFF
>TRBJ1-1|13|.|.|TRBV29-1
TGCAGCGTTGTCGGTACAGCGAACACTGAAGCTTTCTTT
CSVVGTANTEAFF
>TRBJ1-2|12|.|.|TRBV30
TGTGCCTGGACCATTCACCGGGAAGGCTACACCTTC
CAWTIHREGYTF
>TRBJ2-7|12|.|.|TRBV6-5
TGTGCCAGCAGGGGCGGGTCCGTGGAGCAGTACTTC
CASRGGSVEQYF
>TRBJ2-3|13|.|.|TRBV27
TGTGCCAGCAGTTTATCGTGGGCAGATACGCAGTATTTT
CASSLSWADTQYF
>TRBJ2-5|15|few|.|TRBV6-1
TGTGCCAGCAGTGAAGCGGGGCTGTATCGGGAGACCCAGTACTTC
CASSEAGLYRETQYF
>TRBJ1-5|14|.|.|TRBV15
TGTGCCACCAGCGGAAAACAGGGCCTTCAGCCCCAGCATTTT
CATSGKQGLQPQHF
>TRBJ2-7|13|.|.|TRBV7-3
TGTGCCAGCAGCTTATTGCCCCCGTCGGAGCAGTACTTC
CASSLLPPSEQYF
>TRBJ1-2|13|.|TRBD1|TRBV30
TGTGCCTGGAGCCCGACAGGGGACTATGGCTACACCTTC
CAWSPTGDYGYTF
>TRBJ2-5|15|.|.|TRBV9
TGTGCCAGCAGCGTAGCTACGGGGCGAGGCGAGACCCAGTACTTC
CASSVATGRGETQYF
>TRBJ2-7|13|.|.|TRBV2
TGTGCCAGCAGTTCGGGGGGCCGCTACGAGCAGTACTTC
CASSSGGRYEQYF
>TRBJ2-5|13|few|TRBD2|TRBV4-1
TGCGCCAGCAGCCAGCGGGAGCAAGAGACCCAGTACTTC
CASSQREQETQYF
>TRBJ2-7|13|.|TRBD2|TRBV7-8
TGTGCCAGCATCTCTAACGCGGGAGAACAGCAGTACTTC
CASISNAGEQQYF
>TRBJ1-1|13|.|.|TRBV4-1
TGCGCCAGCAGCCAAGTTACGGGCACTGAAGCTTTCTTT
CASSQVTGTEAFF
>TRBJ2-7|15|.|TRBD2|TRBV6-1
TGTGCCAGCAGTGAGGTGCTAGCGGGGCCCTACGAGCAGTACTTC
CASSEVLAGPYEQYF
>TRBJ2-3|13|.|.|TRBV7-2
TGTGCCAGCAGCCCCGGACTCACAGATACGCAGTATTTT
CASSPGLTDTQYF
>TRBJ1-1|15|.|TRBD1|TRBV5-4
TGTGCCAGCAGCGACCGGACAGGGGTTTGGACTGAAGCTTTCTTT
CASSDRTGVWTEAFF
>TRBJ1-1|14|.|TRBD1|TRBV6-1
TGTGCCAGCAGTGAAGTAGTAGGGGGCAGGGAAGCTTTCTTT
CASSEVVGGREAFF
>TRBJ2-1|12|.|.|TRBV5-1
TGCGCCAGCAGCTGGGGGGTCAATGAGCAGTTCTTC
CASSWGVNEQFF
>TRBJ2-7|14|few|TRBD2|TRBV2
TGTGCCAGCAGTGATGGTCTAGCGGCCTACGAGCAGTACTTC
CASSDGLAAYEQYF
>TRBJ2-5|14|.|.|TRBV7-2
TGTGCCAGCAGCGTTGGGACGGCTCAAGAGACCCAGTACTTC
CASSVGTAQETQYF
>TRBJ1-6|15|once|.|TRBV25-1
TGTGCCAGCAGTGAATATAGTACGGGGGCTTTACCCCTCCACTTT
CASSEYSTGALPLHF
>TRBJ2-7|14|few|.|TRBV7-9
TGTGCCAGCAGCCCTGGGGTAGCGGACTACGAGCAGTACTTC
CASSPGVADYEQYF
>TRBJ2-7|17|.|TRBD1|TRBV5-6
TGTGCCAGCAGCTTGGATGGGGACAGGGTCAGCTCCTACGAGCAGTACTTC
CASSLDGDRVSSYEQYF
>TRBJ2-1|15|.|TRBD2|TRBV14
TGTGCCAGCAGCCAAGGAAGCGGGGGCTACAATGAGCAGTTCTTC
CASSQGSGGYNEQFF